This TCR beta chain emerged from a study of cytomegalovirus exposure and HLA in healthy donors. Overall study results and limits: Most TCR sequences were seen very rarely across donors, but some public TCRs occurred in many.

TCRdb keeps only in-frame clones here, not all; method: immunoSEQ multiplex PCR. The sample contains tens of thousands of clones, 85% to 95% of which appear only once. On this clone: Antigen: not known.

The donors were members of the validation cohort, which comprised 120 subjects and was separate from the first cohort of about 700 subjects. The sample was PBMCs. The sequence was obtained from a man between 18 and 29 years old in good health and CMV-seronegative.

As DNA, the CDR3 is TGTGCCAGCAGCTTCCCGACAGGGGGCAATGAGCAGTTCTTC. It codes for CASSFPTGGNEQFF. This chain uses TRBV7-6 with TRBJ2-1; 9 bases map to TRBD1. This CDR3 region has 14 residues. V lost 3 bases and J lost 6; bases outside the gene matches: 3. The germline CDR1 and CDR2 sequences are SGHVS and FNYEAQ.